The 18 T cell receptor beta chains presented below share a single source sample, sequenced in a study of cytomegalovirus exposure and HLA in healthy donors. The PCR had 60 Vbeta and 13 Jbeta primers. Clones were sequenced by immunoSEQ multiplex PCR, and TCRdb holds only the in-frame ones, with some missing. The sample lists about 120,000 clones, roughly 63% occurring once. The sample taken for sequencing was PBMCs. The origin of the receptors is a man between 40 and 49 years old in good health and CMV-seropositive.

The table lists this clone with a few counts. This chain joins TRBV7-3 and TRBJ2-5, with a tentative D call TRBD1 (5 bases). The CDR3 totals 15 residues. The V and J ends lost 0 bases and 3 bases respectively, with 11 bases between them. Germline CDR1 SGHTA, CDR2 FQGTGA. CDR3 amino acids: CASSLTGGREETQYF. The DNA for the CDR3 is TGTGCCAGCAGCTTAACGGGCGGCAGGGAAGAGACCCAGTACTTC.

As to this clone: Other nucleotide sequences in the sample specify the same CDR3. The gene calls are TRBV30 and TRBJ1-1, with TRBD1 identical over 7 bases. Trimming removed 2 bases from V and 2 bases from J; junction bases left unmatched: 2. The CDR3 loop spans 13 amino acids. CDR1 GTSNPN and CDR2 SVGIG come from the germline V gene (reference sequence). CDR3 DNA: TGTGCCTGGAGTCGACAGGGAAACACTGAAGCTTTCTTT. This sequence encodes CAWSRQGNTEAFF.

The CDR3 loop is CASTRTGTYEQYF. Here the CDR3 DNA reads TGTGCCAGCACTCGGACAGGAACCTACGAGCAGTACTTC. The chain recombines TRBV6-1 with TRBJ2-7; 7 nucleotides agree with TRBD1. Germline CDR1 is MNHNS and CDR2 is SASEGT. Trimming cost V 7 bases and J 2 bases; bases outside gene matches: 5. This CDR3 has 13 amino acids.

This clone was found a few times. The chain employs TRBV6-1 and TRBJ2-1, with D perhaps matching TRBD2 (5 bases). Germline loops: CDR1 MNHNS, CDR2 SASEGT. The ends were cut back, 2 bases at V and 3 bases at J, with 11 bases in the middle. The CDR3 covers 15 residues. The CDR3 loop is CASSEWSGNYNEQFF. In DNA form, the CDR3 reads TGTGCCAGCAGTGAATGGAGCGGCAACTACAATGAGCAGTTCTTC.

This chain joins TRBV7-3 and TRBJ2-1; possibly TRBD2 for D (7 bases). This CDR3 is 13 amino acids long. Trimming left V 5 bases short and J 9 bases short, with 14 bases between. The germline V gene encodes CDR1 SGHTA and CDR2 FQGTGA. The CDR3 coding sequence is TGTGCCAGCAGCAAGGGAGGGGGAGGTGAGCAGTTCTTC. Protein product: CASSKGGGGEQFF.

This clone was detected a few times. The chain has TRBV2 and TRBJ2-5; D is undetermined. Between the trimmed V and J ends, which lost 3 bases and 2 bases, there was a span of 13 bases. Germline CDR1 and CDR2: SNHLY and FYNNEI. The CDR3 is 15 residues long. The CDR3 DNA follows: TGTGCCAGCAGTGAGATGGCGGCCGCTCAAGAGACCCAGTACTTC. This translates into CASSEMAAAQETQYF.

The J gene is TRBJ2-7, the V gene TRBV6-1, with D possibly being TRBD1 (5 bases). Germline CDR1 and CDR2: MNHNS and SASEGT. V lost 2 bases and J 5 bases, leaving 16 bases between the germline ends. The CDR3 is 15 amino acids. The CDR3 DNA reads as TGTGCCAGCAGTGAAATTAGTAACGCAGGGAACGAGCAGTACTTC. It yields the protein CASSEISNAGNEQYF.

The rearrangement links TRBV4-3 to TRBJ1-1, with D unresolved. V lost 4 bases to trimming and J lost 7 bases, with 13 bases between them. The CDR3 length is 13 residues. CDR1 LGHNA and CDR2 YSLEER come from the germline V gene. The CDR3 loop reads CASSPEPANEAFF. CDR3 sequence (DNA): TGCGCCAGCAGCCCCGAGCCCGCAAATGAAGCTTTCTTT.

This chain links TRBV15 with TRBJ1-1; 7 nucleotides match TRBD1. The J segment lost 2 bases and the V segment lost 3 bases, leaving 9 bases of the junction unmatched. The CDR3 loop spans 16 amino acids. In germline, CDR1 is LNHNV, CDR2 YYDKDF (reference sequence). The CDR3, as DNA: TGTGCCACCAGCAGCAAACCGACAGGGTTAAACACTGAAGCTTTCTTT. Translating it yields CATSSKPTGLNTEAFF. The full variable domain, in which reference TRBV15 and TRBJ1-1 provide the parts outside the CDR3, is DAMVIQNPRYQVTQFGKPVTLSCSQTLNHNVMYWYQQKSSQAPKLLFHYYDKDFNNEADTPDNFQSRRPNTSFCFLDIRSPGLGDTAMYLCATSSKPTGLNTEAFFGQGTRLTVV.

The rearrangement links TRBV11-2 to TRBJ2-5, with a weak D call TRBD1 (5 bases). Germline V gene lookup returns CDR1 SGHAT and CDR2 FQNNGV. CDR3 length: 13 residues. The V end lost 3 bases, the J end lost 3 bases, and 8 bases lay between the germline ends. The CDR3 here is CASSLGREETQYF. The CDR3 nucleotides are TGTGCCAGCAGCTTGGGCAGGGAAGAGACCCAGTACTTC.

The rearrangement joins TRBV28 to TRBJ2-2, with 8 bases identical to TRBD1. Germline CDR1 and CDR2: MDHEN and SYDVKM. This CDR3 has 15 residues. V gave up 5 bases and J gave up 5 bases; unmatched junction bases: 7. CDR3 residues: CASSPPDRVTGELFF. For the CDR3, the DNA is TGTGCCAGCAGTCCCCCGGACAGGGTTACCGGGGAGCTGTTTTTT.

The chain combines TRBV5-6 with TRBJ2-3; TRBD1 matches at 7 bases. Germline trimming cut 4 bases from V and 8 bases from J; bases unmatched to any gene: 10. This CDR3 spans 14 amino acids. CDR1 and CDR2 from the germline V gene are SGHDT and YYEEEE. CDR3 DNA sequence: TGTGCCAGCAGCCCAGGGACAGTTCAAGGTACGCAGTATTTT. This codes for CASSPGTVQGTQYF.

This clone has more than one count but fewer than ten. J is TRBJ1-1 and V is TRBV19, with 8 nucleotides matching TRBD1. In germline, CDR1 is LNHDA, CDR2 SQIVND (reference sequence). The CDR3 totals 15 residues. Losses at the gene ends were 5 bases for V and 0 bases for J; bases not matched to a gene: 5. CDR3 nucleotides: TGTGCCAGTAGTCCACGACAGGGGTTGAACACTGAAGCTTTCTTT. Translation gives CASSPRQGLNTEAFF.

CDR3 in DNA: TGTGCCAGCAGTTTGGGGGGGAGGTACACAGATACGCAGTATTTT. As protein: CASSLGGRYTDTQYF. The genes are TRBV27 and TRBJ2-3; 7 positions match TRBD2. Per the germline V gene, CDR1 is MNHEY and CDR2 is SMNVEV (reference sequence). The CDR3 sequence is 15 residues long. J gave up 2 bases and V 3 bases, and 5 bases lay outside the gene matches.

The chain joins TRBV7-2 to TRBJ2-5, with 7 bases aligning to TRBD2. Germline V gene sequence: CDR1 SGHTA, CDR2 FQGNSA. J gave up 2 bases and V 5 bases, and 5 bases lay outside the gene matches. The CDR3 length is 14 residues. The CDR3 DNA sequence: TGTGCCAGCAGCCCCCGGGGGGTTCAAGAGACCCAGTACTTC. It codes for CASSPRGVQETQYF.

The chain couples TRBV5-4 to TRBJ1-4, with a weak D call TRBD1 (5 bases). CDR3 length: 17 amino acids. Looked up from germline, CDR1 is SGHNT and CDR2 is YYREEE (reference sequence). Deletions cut 0 bases from V and 1 base from J, with 13 bases between. CDR3 nucleotide sequence: TGTGCCAGCAGCTTGGCCAGGGAACGGGTAACTAATGAAAAACTGTTTTTT. Amino acids: CASSLARERVTNEKLFF.

This chain connects TRBV28 to TRBJ1-5, with 10 bases identical to TRBD1. The CDR3 is made up of 14 amino acids. J gave up 11 bases and V 7 bases, and 11 bases lay outside the gene matches. CDR1 is MDHEN, CDR2 SYDVKM, per germline. The CDR3 here is CASTAGQGTRAQHF. For the CDR3, the DNA is TGTGCCAGCACCGCGGGACAGGGGACTAGGGCCCAGCATTTT.

The chain recombines TRBV9 with TRBJ1-1; D ambiguous. Trimming shortened V by 3 bases and J by 0 bases, and 6 bases separated the two germline ends. The germline CDR1 and CDR2 sequences are SGDLS and YYNGEE. The CDR3 consists of 13 residues. Here the CDR3 DNA reads TGTGCCAGCAGCGGGAGGATGAACACTGAAGCTTTCTTT. The encoded protein is CASSGRMNTEAFF.